The 28 T cell receptor beta chains below were found in one sample sequenced in a study of regulatory T cells in long-lasting Graves disease. The time point was: newly diagnosed GD, antithyroid drugs for less than 3 months. The TCR library was prepared using RNA isolated from PBMCs. TCR beta libraries were built with iRepertoire HTBI primers and Arm-PCR of CDR3 regions. A single record per CDR3 protein comes from TCRdb applying MiXCR to the multiplex PCR reads. Counted here are 350,000 to 500,000 distinct CDR3 sequences, around 15% occurring once; the ten biggest clones make up approximately 17%. These data were also reused for a study on T cells in Graves' hyperthyroidism and ophthalmopathy.

The sequences come from peripheral blood mononuclear cells (PBMCs), collected at new diagnosis, from a patient treated with antithyroid drugs. The receptor source for this set is a woman between 45 and 65 years old with Graves disease.

This clonotype has at least ten counts. The V call is TRBV12-3 or TRBV12-4, the J call TRBJ1-5; TRBD1 is a possible D gene (5 bases). V was cut by 2 bases and J by 4 bases, with 18 bases left in between. CDR3 length: 17 amino acids. The CDR3 coding sequence is TGTGCCAGCAGTTTATCCCAGGGAGAATGGGCAAATCAGCCCCAGCATTTT. Translated: CASSLSQGEWANQPQHF.

Ten or more counts support this clonotype. This chain joins TRBV11-2 and TRBJ2-7; D is possibly TRBD2 (6 bases). The CDR3 covers 13 residues. Germline CDR1 and CDR2: SGHAT and FQNNGV. Trimming removed 4 bases at V and 3 bases at J, with 10 bases between. The CDR3 loop reads CASSSGVGYEQYF. CDR3 DNA sequence: TGTGCCAGCAGCTCGGGAGTAGGCTACGAGCAGTACTTC.

This clonotype has only a few counts. This chain connects TRBV12-3 or TRBV12-4 to TRBJ2-1; 8 bases map to TRBD1. J was trimmed by 8 bases and V by 8 bases; bases with no gene match: 8. The CDR3 is 13 residues long. CDR3 sequence: CASVQGASDEQFF. Here the CDR3 DNA reads TGTGCCAGCGTCCAGGGGGCCTCGGATGAGCAGTTCTTC.

This clonotype was counted ten times or more. V gene TRBV11-2 combines with J gene TRBJ1-6; possible D gene TRBD1, 6 bases. This CDR3 contains 16 residues. CDR1 is SGHAT, CDR2 FQNNGV, per germline. V was cut by 5 bases and J by 6 bases, with 17 bases left in between. The CDR3 protein is CASSQLPGGFNSPLHF. In DNA, the CDR3 is TGTGCCAGCAGCCAACTGCCCGGGGGCTTTAATTCACCCCTCCACTTT.

Details on this clonotype: A much larger clone lies a single base off, so this may be a read error. The chain carries TRBV12-3 or TRBV12-4 and TRBJ1-5; D is possibly TRBD1 (5 bases). CDR3 size: 14 residues. The ends were cut back, 7 bases at V and 9 bases at J, with 19 bases in the middle. CDR3 amino acids: CASTMIGAHRPQHF. For the CDR3, the DNA is TGTGCCAGCACCATGATAGGGGCGCATCGGCCCCAGCATTTT.

This clonotype was seen ten or more times. V usage is TRBV20-1 and J usage is TRBJ2-5; 14 nucleotides line up with TRBD2. Trimming took 8 bases from V and 6 from J; bases not matched to a gene: 11. This CDR3 region has 15 residues. Per the germline V gene, CDR1 is DFQATT and CDR2 is SNEGSKA (reference sequence). CDR3 in DNA: TGCAGTCTCGGGGGGACTAGCGGGAGTTTAAAGACCCAGTACTTC. Translated: CSLGGTSGSLKTQYF.

The rearrangement links TRBV7-9 to TRBJ2-7, with 8 bases lining up with TRBD1. CDR1 and CDR2 from the germline V gene are SEHNR and FQNEAQ (reference sequence). The CDR3 spans 16 residues. The V and J ends lost 1 base and 3 bases, in that order; junction bases with no gene match: 8. The CDR3 nucleotides are TGTGCCAGCAGCTTAGTCCCCGGGACAGGCTACTACGAGCAGTACTTC. It is translated as CASSLVPGTGYYEQYF.

This clonotype was detected many times. The J gene is TRBJ2-2, the V gene TRBV28; TRBD1 or TRBD2 may be the D gene (6 bases each). This CDR3 comprises 16 residues. Germline CDR1 is MDHEN and CDR2 is SYDVKM. The V end lost 2 bases, the J end lost 6 bases, and 16 bases lay between the germline ends. CDR3 loop: CASSLLARTGSGELFF. CDR3 nucleotides: TGTGCCAGCAGTTTACTAGCGAGAACAGGGTCCGGGGAGCTGTTTTTT.

As to this clonotype: This could be a read error, since a much larger clone is one nucleotide away. The chain has TRBV7-2 and TRBJ2-5, with 13 bases matching TRBD2. CDR1 is SGHTA and CDR2 is FQGNSA in the germline V gene. The ends lost 5 bases at V and 4 bases at J; junction bases unmatched: 4. The CDR3 totals 15 residues. The chain's CDR3 is CASSHRLAGGETQYF. In DNA, the CDR3 is TGTGCCAGCAGCCACAGACTAGCGGGAGGAGAGACCCAGTACTTC.

V gene TRBV28 combines with J gene TRBJ1-2; D is uncertain. Germline CDR1 and CDR2: MDHEN and SYDVKM. The CDR3 has 14 amino acids. V lost 6 bases and J 4 bases, leaving 15 bases between the germline ends. The CDR3 nucleotides are TGTGCCAGCAGAATTGGTCCGGGAGGCTATGGCTACACCTTC. This translates into CASRIGPGGYGYTF.

This clonotype was recorded at least ten times. The J gene is TRBJ2-7, the V gene TRBV24-1; D not resolved. V shed 1 base and J shed 2 bases, with 20 bases lying between them. In germline, CDR1 is KGHDR, CDR2 SFDVKD. This CDR3 is built from 18 residues. The chain's CDR3 is CATSDFSLWTSRTYEQYF. The CDR3 coding sequence is TGTGCCACCAGTGATTTCTCGCTCTGGACCTCTCGTACCTACGAGCAGTACTTC.

This clonotype was observed at least ten times. V usage is TRBV24-1 and J usage is TRBJ1-5; 9 bases are a match to TRBD1. The junction had 8 bases not matched to a gene; V was cut back by 0 bases and J by 0 bases. The CDR3 extends over 19 amino acids. From germline, CDR1 is KGHDR and CDR2 SFDVKD. CDR3 in DNA: TGTGCCACCAGTGATTTGTGGGACAGGGCTTTCTATAGCAATCAGCCCCAGCATTTT. Protein product: CATSDLWDRAFYSNQPQHF.

In this sample, this clonotype turned up many times. The genes are TRBV12-3 or TRBV12-4 and TRBJ2-5, with a tentative D call TRBD2 (5 bases). Trimming removed 5 bases from V and 7 bases from J, with 17 bases in between. The CDR3 has 14 residues. The CDR3 protein is CASSGSMGSGTQYF. In nucleotides, the CDR3 is TGTGCCAGCAGTGGGTCTATGGGGAGCGGGACCCAGTACTTC.

This clonotype has ten or more counts. The V gene is TRBV28, the J gene TRBJ2-1; D not resolved. The CDR3 totals 14 residues. Germline loops: CDR1 MDHEN, CDR2 SYDVKM. V was clipped by 6 bases and J by 6 bases, with 15 bases between them. CDR3 sequence (DNA): TGTGCCAGCAGCCCTCCCGTAAAGCGCAATGAGCAGTTCTTC. Residues: CASSPPVKRNEQFF.

The chain employs TRBV29-1 and TRBJ2-3; no clear D gene. Trimming stripped 5 bases from V and 6 bases from J, with 18 bases between. Germline loops: CDR1 SQVTM, CDR2 ANQGSEA. The CDR3 is made up of 14 amino acids. The DNA of the CDR3 is TGCAGCGTTTTCCGACGGACCCCAGCGGATACGCAGTATTTT. Its protein product is CSVFRRTPADTQYF.

For the CDR3, the DNA is TGTGCCAGTAGTCCCCCCCCGGGGGGCAGGACTGAAGCTTTCTTT. Translating gives CASSPPPGGRTEAFF. V and J are TRBV19 and TRBJ1-1, with D maybe TRBD1 (6 bases). The CDR3 loop spans 15 amino acids. Germline V gene sequence: CDR1 LNHDA, CDR2 SQIVND (reference sequence). The V and J ends lost 5 bases and 5 bases respectively, with 18 bases between them.

The chain uses TRBV28 and TRBJ1-6; 11 positions agree with TRBD1. The V gene end was trimmed by 7 bases and the J gene end by 8 bases; junction bases not matched to a gene: 10. The length of the CDR3 is 16 residues. Germline CDR1 is MDHEN and CDR2 is SYDVKM. The CDR3 protein is CASNYPGTGGDSPLHF. As DNA, the CDR3 is TGTGCCAGCAATTACCCCGGGACAGGGGGAGATTCACCCCTCCACTTT.

This clonotype was detected many times. The CDR3 nucleotides read TGTGCCAGCAGCTCAAGGAGCGGGAGCCATGACGAGCAGTACTTC. Translated: CASSSRSGSHDEQYF. The chain couples TRBV7-6 to TRBJ2-7; 8 positions match TRBD2. CDR1 and CDR2 from the germline V gene are SGHVS and FNYEAQ. This CDR3 has 15 residues. The trim removed 4 bases at V and 5 bases at J, leaving 10 bases unmatched. The whole variable domain, remainder taken from reference TRBV7-6 and TRBJ2-7, is GAGVSQSPRYKVTKRGQDVALRCDPISGHVSLYWYRQALGQGPEFLTYFNYEAQQDKSGLPNDRFSAERPEGSISTLTIQRTEQRDSAMYRCASSSRSGSHDEQYFGPGTRLTVT.

The chain combines TRBV5-4 with TRBJ2-3; D remains unclear. The V gene's germline CDR1 is SGHNT and CDR2 YYREEE (reference sequence). V was pared by 4 bases and J by 3 bases, with 12 bases between. There are 14 residues in the CDR3. The CDR3 loop reads CASSPRVLTDTQYF. CDR3 coding DNA: TGTGCCAGCAGCCCCCGCGTTTTGACAGATACGCAGTATTTT.

This clonotype was counted between two and nine times. The chain links TRBV11-2 to TRBJ2-7, with 9 positions matching TRBD1. CDR3 length equals 15 residues. After removal of 1 base from V and 3 bases from J, the junction contained 4 bases not matched to a gene. Germline CDR1 SGHAT, CDR2 FQNNGV. The CDR3 is CASSLGQGGFYEQYF. The CDR3 DNA reads TGTGCCAGCAGCTTAGGACAGGGGGGATTCTACGAGCAGTACTTC.

On this clonotype itself: One end of the junction fails to match germline, which may point to a read error. The V and J genes are TRBV6-1 and TRBJ1-1; D not certain. The CDR3 consists of 10 residues. CDR1 MNHNS and CDR2 SASEGT come from the germline V gene. CDR3 sequence (DNA): TGTGCCAGCGTCTTGACTGAAACTTTCTTT. This gives the protein CASVLTETFF.

This clonotype was detected many times. The chain combines TRBV30 with TRBJ2-7; D uncertain. The V gene lost 1 base and the J gene lost 6 bases, with 7 bases spanning the gap. This CDR3 contains 11 residues. Germline loops: CDR1 GTSNPN, CDR2 SVGIG (reference sequence). The CDR3 DNA reads TGTGCCTGGAGTGACGGTAGCGAGCAGTACTTC. Translation gives CAWSDGSEQYF.

This clonotype came up many times. One junction end does not reproduce the germline sequence, and a read error may be involved. The rearrangement joins TRBV5-1 to TRBJ2-7; TRBD1 matches at 10 bases. The CDR3 spans 14 residues. Germline V gives CDR1 SGHRS, CDR2 YFSETQ. CDR3 sequence: CASSSGQGWNEQYF. CDR3 DNA: TGTGCCAGCAGTTCGGGACAGGGGTGGAACGAGCAGTACTTC. Looking up the rest from reference TRBV5-1 and TRBJ2-7 gives the full variable domain: KAGVTQTPRYLIKTRGQQVTLSCSPISGHRSVSWYQQTPGQGLQFLFEYFSETQRNKGNFPGRFSGRQFSNSRSEMNVSTLELGDSALYLCASSSGQGWNEQYFGPGTRLTVT.

This clonotype was counted many times. The chain employs TRBV12-3 or TRBV12-4 and TRBJ1-2; 9 nucleotides line up with TRBD1. V was pared by 0 bases and J by 1 base, with 3 bases of the junction left unmatched. The CDR3 runs to 16 residues. The CDR3 sequence is CASSLAGTGINYGYTF. DNA for the CDR3: TGTGCCAGCAGTTTAGCGGGGACAGGGATTAACTATGGCTACACCTTC.

This rearrangement joins TRBV6-9 to TRBJ2-1; 8 nucleotides match TRBD2. This CDR3 has 14 residues. V dropped 3 bases and J dropped 10; count of bases not matched to a gene: 8. Germline values: CDR1 MNHGY, CDR2 SVAAGI. The CDR3 spells CASSYPGLAHEQFF. CDR3 nucleotide sequence: TGTGCCAGCAGTTACCCAGGACTAGCCCACGAGCAGTTCTTC.

The rearrangement links TRBV9 to TRBJ2-7; possible D gene TRBD2, 6 bases. V was pared by 4 bases and J by 4 bases, with 18 bases between. Germline values: CDR1 SGDLS, CDR2 YYNGEE. The CDR3 consists of 15 residues. CDR3 nucleotides: TGTGCCAGCAGCCCCCGTGGGGGAGGCTTTTACGAGCAGTACTTC. Its protein is CASSPRGGGFYEQYF.

The sample holds many counts of this clonotype. The chain recombines TRBV30 with TRBJ2-3, with 9 bases lining up with TRBD2. With V trimmed by 1 base and J by 3 bases, 5 bases remained unmatched. This CDR3 comprises 15 residues. The germline V gene has CDR1 GTSNPN and CDR2 SVGIG (reference sequence). CDR3: CAWSGAGGPTDTQYF. In DNA, the CDR3 is TGTGCCTGGAGTGGTGCGGGAGGGCCGACAGATACGCAGTATTTT.

This clonotype was found many times. V usage is TRBV11-2 and J usage is TRBJ2-7, with D uncertain. Per germline, CDR1 SGHAT and CDR2 FQNNGV. Trimming removed 3 bases at V and 9 bases at J, with 12 bases between. CDR3 length equals 12 residues. CDR3 in DNA: TGTGCCAGCAGCTTCATCGGTGACGGGCAGTACTTC. It specifies CASSFIGDGQYF.